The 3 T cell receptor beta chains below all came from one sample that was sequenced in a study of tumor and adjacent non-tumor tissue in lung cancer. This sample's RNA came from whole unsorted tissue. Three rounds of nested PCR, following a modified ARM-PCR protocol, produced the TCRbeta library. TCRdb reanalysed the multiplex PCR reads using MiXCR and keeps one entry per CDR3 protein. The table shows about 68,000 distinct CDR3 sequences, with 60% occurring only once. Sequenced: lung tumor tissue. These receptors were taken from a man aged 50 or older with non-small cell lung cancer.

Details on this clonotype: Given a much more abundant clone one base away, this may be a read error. CDR3 in DNA: TGTGCCAGCAGCCGGGACAGGGGATCAAATACGCAGTATTTT. Its protein product is CASSRDRGSNTQYF. The genes are TRBV5-4 and TRBJ2-3; 10 bases agree with TRBD1. Trimming removed 4 bases from V and 7 bases from J; junction bases left unmatched: 6. The CDR3 extends over 14 amino acids. CDR1 and CDR2 (germline): SGHNT, YYREEE (reference sequence).

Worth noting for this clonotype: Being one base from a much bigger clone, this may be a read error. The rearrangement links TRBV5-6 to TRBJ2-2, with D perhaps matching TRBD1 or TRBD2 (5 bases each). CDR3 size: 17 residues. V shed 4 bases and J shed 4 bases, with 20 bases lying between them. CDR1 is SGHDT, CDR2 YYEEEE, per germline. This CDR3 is CASSIRQGVVITGELFF. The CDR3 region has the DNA TGTGCCAGCAGCATACGCCAGGGAGTTGTTATCACCGGGGAGCTGTTTTTT.

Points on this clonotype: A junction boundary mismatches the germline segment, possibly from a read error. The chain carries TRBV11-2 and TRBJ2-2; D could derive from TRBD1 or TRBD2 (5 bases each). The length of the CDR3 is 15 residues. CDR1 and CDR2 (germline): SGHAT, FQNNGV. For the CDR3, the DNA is TGTGCCAGCAGCCTAGGGGCGGCGAACACCGGGGAGCTGTCTTTT. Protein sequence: CASSLGAANTGELSF.